The 24 T cell receptor beta chains given below trace back to one sample, sequenced in a study of Ad26.COV2.S vaccination and SARS-CoV-2 variants. Libraries were prepared by immunoSEQ multiplex PCR; TCRdb keeps only in-frame clonotypes and omits some of them. The sample consists of hundreds of thousands of clones, 80% to 95% of them appearing once. Treatment indicated: over 15 received Ad26.COV2.S at low or high dose, single or two shots; 5 received placebo; per-sample allocation not given. Day 63 after the first vaccine or placebo injection was the time point for sampling. Here the sequenced sample was peripheral blood, taken in a trial of Ad26.COV2.S vaccine versus placebo. These receptors were taken from a person aged 18-60 years who received the Ad26.COV2.S COVID-19 vaccine or a placebo.

V is TRBV2 and J is TRBJ2-7, with D possibly being TRBD1 (5 bases). CDR1 SNHLY and CDR2 FYNNEI come from the germline V gene. CDR3 length equals 15 residues. V gave up 7 bases and J gave up 0 bases, with 16 bases separating them. For the CDR3, the DNA is TGTGCCAGCATCGAAGGGGTCCTTAGCTCCTACGAGCAGTACTTC. It codes for CASIEGVLSSYEQYF.

The V call is TRBV10-2, the J call TRBJ2-3, with 11 bases identical to TRBD2. V lost 2 bases, J lost 2 bases, and 3 bases stayed unmatched. There are 16 residues in the CDR3. Germline CDR1 and CDR2: WSHSY and SAAADI. The CDR3 protein is CASSELAGGPTDTQYF. The CDR3, as DNA: TGCGCCAGCAGTGAGCTAGCGGGGGGCCCCACAGATACGCAGTATTTT.

The V gene is TRBV6-1, the J gene TRBJ1-4; possibly TRBD1 for D (5 bases). The CDR3 runs 13 residues. Trimming took off 3 bases at V and 8 bases at J, with 10 bases between the two ends. CDR1 and CDR2 (germline): MNHNS, SASEGT. For the CDR3, the DNA is TGTGCCAGCAGTGACCTCAGGGCCGAAAAACTGTTTTTT. Amino acids: CASSDLRAEKLFF.

This chain uses TRBV6-2 or TRBV6-3 with TRBJ2-7; D is unclear. The CDR3 contains 13 residues. Germline V CDR1 and CDR2: MNHEY, SVGEGT. The V end lost 0 bases, the J end lost 4 bases, and 7 bases lay between the germline ends. CDR3 sequence: CASSYSWDYEQYF. In DNA, the CDR3 is TGTGCCAGCAGTTACTCGTGGGATTACGAGCAGTACTTC.

This chain connects TRBV7-8 to TRBJ2-7; no clear D gene. The CDR3 spans 14 residues. The germline V gene encodes CDR1 SGHVS and CDR2 FQNEAQ. Deletions cut 5 bases from V and 5 bases from J, with 16 bases between. CDR3 in amino acids: CASSPRPLGNEQYF. The DNA for the CDR3 is TGTGCCAGCAGCCCCCGGCCCCTGGGAAACGAGCAGTACTTC.

The CDR3 DNA is TGTGCCAGCAGCTTAGTGTTCGGTAATGAAAAACTGTTTTTT. It specifies CASSLVFGNEKLFF. The chain is built from TRBV7-6 and TRBJ1-4; D not certain. The CDR3 is made up of 14 amino acids. The germline V gene has CDR1 SGHVS and CDR2 FNYEAQ. The V gene lost 1 base and the J gene lost 4 bases, with 7 bases spanning the gap.

The chain is built from TRBV7-8 and TRBJ1-3; D remains unclear. Germline-derived CDR1 and CDR2 are SGHVS and FQNEAQ. V was cut by 1 base and J by 6 bases, with 16 bases left in between. This CDR3 spans 16 amino acids. The CDR3 region is CASSLVAAGGPNTIYF. The DNA for the CDR3 is TGTGCCAGCAGCTTAGTCGCGGCGGGCGGCCCAAACACCATATATTTT. Full variable domain (missing parts from reference TRBV7-8 and TRBJ1-3): GAGVSQSPRYKVAKRGQDVALRCDPISGHVSLFWYQQALGQGPEFLTYFQNEAQLDKSGLPSDRFFAERPEGSVSTLKIQRTQQEDSAVYLCASSLVAAGGPNTIYFGEGSWLTVV.

CDR3: CAISESARTNYGYTF. In nucleotides, the CDR3 is TGTGCCATCAGTGAGTCAGCGCGGACTAACTATGGCTACACCTTC. This chain links TRBV10-3 with TRBJ1-2; D gene uncertain. Germline CDR1 reads ENHRY; CDR2 reads SYGVKD. V lost 0 bases to trimming and J lost 0 bases, with 8 bases between them. This CDR3 comprises 15 residues.

The sample holds one count of this clone. The genes are TRBV5-4 and TRBJ1-6, with TRBD1 as a possible D gene (6 bases). Germline lookup yields CDR1 SGHNT and CDR2 YYREEE (reference sequence). V was trimmed by 4 bases and J by 1 base, leaving 12 bases between them. This CDR3 comprises 16 residues. DNA of the CDR3: TGTGCCAGCAGCGTCGAACAGGGTTCCTATAATTCACCCCTCCACTTT. Its translation: CASSVEQGSYNSPLHF.

The count of this clone is one. The rearrangement links TRBV9 to TRBJ2-1; D unresolved. Trimming cost V 1 base and J 3 bases, with 8 bases left between them. Germline loops: CDR1 SGDLS, CDR2 YYNGEE. The CDR3 has 14 residues. The DNA for the CDR3 is TGTGCCAGCAGCGTATTTGGAAACTACAATGAGCAGTTCTTC. It specifies CASSVFGNYNEQFF.

The chain recombines TRBV5-1 with TRBJ1-1; no firm D call. Looked up from germline, CDR1 is SGHRS and CDR2 is YFSETQ. V lost 1 base to trimming and J lost 1 base, with 8 bases between them. The length of the CDR3 is 14 residues. CDR3 sequence: CASSLIAKNTEAFF. Here the CDR3 DNA reads TGCGCCAGCAGCTTGATTGCGAAGAACACTGAAGCTTTCTTT.

The chain uses TRBV7-9 and TRBJ2-7; possible D gene TRBD1, 5 bases. Germline-derived CDR1 and CDR2 are SEHNR and FQNEAQ (reference sequence). Trimming left V 2 bases short and J 2 bases short, with 22 bases between. The CDR3 loop spans 18 amino acids. In DNA form, the CDR3 reads TGTGCCAGCAGCTTATCCAAAACCAGACAGACCCTCACCTACGAGCAGTACTTC. As protein: CASSLSKTRQTLTYEQYF. The full variable domain, in which reference TRBV7-9 and TRBJ2-7 provide the parts outside the CDR3, is DTGVSQNPRHKITKRGQNVTFRCDPISEHNRLYWYRQTLGQGPEFLTYFQNEAQLEKSRLLSDRFSAERPKGSFSTLEIQRTEQGDSAMYLCASSLSKTRQTLTYEQYFGPGTRLTVT.

V and J are TRBV29-1 and TRBJ2-3; D may match TRBD1 or TRBD2 (5 bases each). This CDR3 is 12 amino acids long. V shed 6 bases and J shed 6 bases, with 13 bases lying between them. Germline CDR1 SQVTM, CDR2 ANQGSEA. The DNA of the CDR3 is TGCAGCGTGGGGACGGACTCCGATACGCAGTATTTT. Translated, it gives CSVGTDSDTQYF.

This chain connects TRBV9 to TRBJ2-7, with a tentative D call TRBD2 (6 bases). Per the germline V gene, CDR1 is SGDLS and CDR2 is YYNGEE. Between the trimmed V and J ends, which lost 3 bases and 0 bases, there was a span of 10 bases. The CDR3 is 14 residues long. The CDR3 coding sequence is TGTGCCAGCAGCGCCCGGGAGCTCTCCTACGAGCAGTACTTC. Its protein is CASSARELSYEQYF.

This chain links TRBV18 with TRBJ1-1, with 7 nucleotides matching TRBD1. The CDR3 length is 16 residues. CDR1 is KGHSH and CDR2 is LQKENI in the germline V gene. Trimming removed 3 bases from V and 0 bases from J; junction bases left unmatched: 7. Written as DNA, the CDR3 is TGTGCCAGCTCACCGGCTACTGGGACAGTGAACACTGAAGCTTTCTTT. Translation: CASSPATGTVNTEAFF.

This rearrangement joins TRBV6-2 or TRBV6-3 to TRBJ2-5, with 7 bases that match TRBD2. Germline trimming cut 5 bases from V and 5 bases from J; bases unmatched to any gene: 11. Germline loops: CDR1 MNHEY, CDR2 SVGEGT. The CDR3 has 15 amino acids. CDR3 amino acids: CASSKRLAGDETQYF. The CDR3 region has the DNA TGTGCCAGCAGTAAAAGACTAGCCGGTGATGAGACCCAGTACTTC.

This clone was counted once. CDR3 DNA sequence: TGTGCCAGCAGACCCTCCATGGGACCAGGGGGCTTCAATGAGCAGTTCTTC. Translation gives CASRPSMGPGGFNEQFF. The chain combines TRBV28 with TRBJ2-1; 8 nucleotides align to TRBD1. V lost 6 bases to trimming and J lost 6 bases; unmatched junction nucleotides: 16. The CDR3 loop spans 17 amino acids. CDR1 is MDHEN, CDR2 SYDVKM, per germline. Filled out from reference TRBV28 and TRBJ2-1, the complete variable domain reads DVKVTQSSRYLVKRTGEKVFLECVQDMDHENMFWYRQDPGLGLRLIYFSYDVKMKEKGDIPEGYSVSREKKERFSLILESASTNQTSMYLCASRPSMGPGGFNEQFFGPGTRLTVL.

In this sample, this clone turned up a few times. The J gene is TRBJ2-1, the V gene TRBV4-1; 7 bases align to TRBD1. J lost 5 bases, V lost 4 bases, and 8 bases had no gene match. The CDR3 length is 15 residues. The germline V gene encodes CDR1 MGHRA and CDR2 YSYEKL. The CDR3 reads CASSRTGTANNEQFF. The CDR3 nucleotides read TGCGCCAGCAGCCGAACCGGGACAGCCAACAATGAGCAGTTCTTC.

The CDR3 region is CASSSQDRVYEQYF. The CDR3 DNA is TGTGCCAGCAGTTCCCAAGACAGGGTGTACGAGCAGTACTTC. V and J are TRBV28 and TRBJ2-7; 7 bases fit TRBD1. With 4 bases clipped from V and 4 bases from J, the junction kept 7 bases outside the gene matches. CDR1 is MDHEN and CDR2 is SYDVKM in the germline V gene. The CDR3 is made up of 14 amino acids.

Only one count was recorded for this clone. V usage is TRBV14 and J usage is TRBJ2-3; 9 bases agree with TRBD2. The CDR3 covers 17 residues. Germline V gene lookup returns CDR1 SGHDN and CDR2 FVKESK. The V gene end was trimmed by 0 bases and the J gene end by 0 bases; junction bases not matched to a gene: 4. The CDR3 sequence is CASSQDWLAGSTDTQYF. The CDR3 DNA reads TGTGCCAGCAGCCAAGACTGGCTAGCGGGAAGCACAGATACGCAGTATTTT.

V gene TRBV7-2 combines with J gene TRBJ1-1; D is perhaps TRBD1 (6 bases). The CDR3 is made up of 16 amino acids. V gave up 5 bases and J gave up 5 bases, with 21 bases separating them. The germline gives CDR1 SGHTA, CDR2 FQGNSA. The CDR3 DNA follows: TGTGCCAGCAGCCTGAGTTCGGGGGGCCCTACGACTGAAGCTTTCTTT. Its translation: CASSLSSGGPTTEAFF.

This chain links TRBV9 with TRBJ2-3, with 10 bases aligning to TRBD2. The germline V gene has CDR1 SGDLS and CDR2 YYNGEE. This CDR3 comprises 15 residues. V lost 2 bases, J lost 9 bases, and 9 bases stayed unmatched. The CDR3 loop is CASSVEGLAGATQYF. The CDR3 DNA follows: TGTGCCAGCAGCGTTGAAGGGCTAGCGGGAGCCACGCAGTATTTT.

This clone was counted a single time. J is TRBJ2-3 and V is TRBV13; unclear D gene. V lost 1 base to trimming and J lost 2 bases, with 7 bases between them. The CDR3 sequence is 14 residues long. Germline V gene lookup returns CDR1 PRHDT and CDR2 FYEKMQ (reference sequence). CDR3 sequence: CASSLEGHTDTQYF. The CDR3 DNA sequence: TGTGCCAGCAGCTTAGAGGGCCACACAGATACGCAGTATTTT.

This clone has just one count. The chain recombines TRBV6-5 with TRBJ1-2; D might be TRBD1 (5 bases). Germline CDR1 and CDR2: MNHEY and SVGAGI. Trimming shortened V by 2 bases and J by 4 bases, and 8 bases separated the two germline ends. This CDR3 comprises 13 residues. For the CDR3, the DNA is TGTGCCAGCAGTTACGGCGGGGCCTATGGCTACACCTTC. Its translation: CASSYGGAYGYTF.